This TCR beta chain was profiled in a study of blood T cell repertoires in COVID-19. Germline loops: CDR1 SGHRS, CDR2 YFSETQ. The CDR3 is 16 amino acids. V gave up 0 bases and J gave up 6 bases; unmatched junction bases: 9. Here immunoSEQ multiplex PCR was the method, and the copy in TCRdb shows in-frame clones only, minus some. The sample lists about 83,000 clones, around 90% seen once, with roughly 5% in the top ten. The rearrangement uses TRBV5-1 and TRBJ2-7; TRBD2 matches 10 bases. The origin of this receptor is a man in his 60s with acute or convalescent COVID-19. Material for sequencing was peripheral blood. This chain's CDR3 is CASSLAWSGGVGEQYF. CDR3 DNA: TGCGCCAGCAGCTTGGCGTGGAGCGGGGGGGTCGGCGAGCAGTACTTC.